This TCR beta chain was sequenced during a study of T cell repertoires in cytomegalovirus infection (dated 2019 in TCRdb). Turning to the overall study: Alongside well-studied HLA-B-restricted epitopes, the peptide stimulations were aimed at recently identified HLA-C-restricted CMV epitopes, whose presentation resists viral immunomodulation. Donor HLA type was relevant to the analysis, as public TCR beta signatures indicated carriage of CMV infection together with the matching HLA type.

Notes on this clonotype: The antigen it binds to is not known. No base qualities exist here, and no much larger clone lies one base off it.

The sample's treatment or condition label is to be understood as: in vitro stimulation with specific CMV peptide epitopes to enrich CMV-specific T cells. The germline V gene (reference sequence) sets CDR1 to LNHDA and CDR2 to SQIVND. The V and J ends are trimmed by 1 base and 3 bases, leaving 7 bases between them. The CDR3 starts with the cysteine, ends with the phenylalanine, and has 14 residues. Only CDR3 DNA is held: 42 bases, read in frame from base 1. Study-wide findings and limitations: The ex vivo response was dominated by HLA-C-restricted CMV-specific TCR beta clonotypes, which also provided the single most frequent clonotype in two of eight donors. In both this cohort and an independent cohort of 350 to 400 donors, the cumulative frequency of public TCR beta family members distinguished carriers of CMV infection plus the relevant HLA type.

For sequencing, an Illumina HiSeq 1500 was employed. Clones were called with MiXCR by TCRdb after fastp trimmed the public reads at Q25, and only in-frame beta chains were retained. CDR3 protein duplicates are merged, each entry listing the most common genes and DNA. For this sample there are hundreds of thousands of distinct CDR3 sequences; about a third appear just once. The biggest ten clones account for around an eighth of the sample. This TCR derives from a human donor in good health (CMV status not recorded). Some clones in this sample may be carry-over from other donors' samples. The sequencing used cultured CD8+ T cells from PBMCs, collected from culture after CMV antigen stimulation. The rearrangement combines TRBV19 with TRBJ2-1; D gene: possibly TRBD2, on 5 matching bases. In nucleotides, the sequence is TGTGCCAGTAGTATAGGGACTCTCTACAATGAGCAGTTCTTC. Its protein reads: CASSIGTLYNEQFF.